The 3 T cell receptor beta chains in this list originate from one sample, sequenced in a study of identifying expanded T cells in peripheral blood. Some clones are missing from TCRdb's copy, which holds only in-frame ones; the method was immunoSEQ multiplex PCR. The table lists some 75,000 clones, about nine tenths of them singletons. The sequenced sample was blood. These receptors were obtained from a person aged 18 to 75 in good health.

The rearrangement uses TRBV20-1 and TRBJ1-4; D is undetermined. This CDR3 has 10 amino acids. Germline V gene data show CDR1 as DFQATT and CDR2 as SNEGSKA (reference sequence). Trimming left V 3 bases short and J 11 bases short, with 7 bases between. The CDR3 is CSARSGKLFF. The CDR3 region has the DNA TGCAGTGCTAGGTCTGGGAAACTGTTTTTT.

The chain uses TRBV5-4 and TRBJ2-2, with D maybe TRBD2 (6 bases). The V end was cut by 10 bases, the J end by 1 base, with 11 bases between. This CDR3 spans 13 amino acids. Germline CDR1 is SGHNT and CDR2 is YYREEE (reference sequence). CDR3 region: CAPGLLNTGELFF. For the CDR3, the DNA is TGTGCCCCGGGACTCCTGAACACCGGGGAGCTGTTTTTT.

The gene calls are TRBV5-4 and TRBJ2-3, with 8 positions matching TRBD2. Germline trimming cut 4 bases from V and 3 bases from J; bases unmatched to any gene: 10. The CDR3 length is 16 residues. Per germline, CDR1 SGHNT and CDR2 YYREEE (reference sequence). CDR3 DNA sequence: TGTGCCAGCAGCAGGCGGGGCGGGGGGTTTACAGATACGCAGTATTTT. Protein sequence: CASSRRGGGFTDTQYF.